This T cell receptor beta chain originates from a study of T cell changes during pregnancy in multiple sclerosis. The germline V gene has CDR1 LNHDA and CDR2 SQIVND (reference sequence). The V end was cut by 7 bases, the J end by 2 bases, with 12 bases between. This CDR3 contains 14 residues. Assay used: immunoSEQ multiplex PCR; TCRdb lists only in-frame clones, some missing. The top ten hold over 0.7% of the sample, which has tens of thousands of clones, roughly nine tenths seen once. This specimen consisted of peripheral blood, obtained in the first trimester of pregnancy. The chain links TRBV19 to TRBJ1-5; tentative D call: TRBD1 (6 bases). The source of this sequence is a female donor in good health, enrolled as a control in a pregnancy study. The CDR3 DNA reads TGTGCCAGTACCCCAGGGGTCGGCAATCAGCCCCAGCATTTT. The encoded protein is CASTPGVGNQPQHF. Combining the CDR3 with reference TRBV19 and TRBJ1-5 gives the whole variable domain DGGITQSPKYLFRKEGQNVTLSCEQNLNHDAMYWYRQDPGQGLRLIYYSQIVNDFQKGDIAEGYSVSREKKESFPLTVTSAQKNPTAFYLCASTPGVGNQPQHFGDGTRLSIL.